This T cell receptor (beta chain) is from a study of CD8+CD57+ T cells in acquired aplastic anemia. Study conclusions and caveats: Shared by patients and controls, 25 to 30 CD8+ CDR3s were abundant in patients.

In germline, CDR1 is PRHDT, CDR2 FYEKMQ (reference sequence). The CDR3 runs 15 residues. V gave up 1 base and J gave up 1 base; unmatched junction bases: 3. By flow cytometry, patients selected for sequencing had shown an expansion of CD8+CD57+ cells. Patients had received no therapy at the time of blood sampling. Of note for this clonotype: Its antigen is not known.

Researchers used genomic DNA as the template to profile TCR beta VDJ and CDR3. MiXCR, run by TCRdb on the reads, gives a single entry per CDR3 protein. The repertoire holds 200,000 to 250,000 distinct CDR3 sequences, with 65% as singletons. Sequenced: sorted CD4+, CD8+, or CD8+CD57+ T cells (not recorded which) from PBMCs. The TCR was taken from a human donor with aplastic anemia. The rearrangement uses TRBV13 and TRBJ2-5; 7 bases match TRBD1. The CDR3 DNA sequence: TGTGCCAGCAGCTTAGCCCGGGACAGCCAAGAGACCCAGTACTTC. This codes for CASSLARDSQETQYF. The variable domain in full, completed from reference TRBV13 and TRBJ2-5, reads AAGVIQSPRHLIKEKRETATLKCYPIPRHDTVYWYQQGPGQDPQFLISFYEKMQSDKGSIPDRFSAQQFSDYHSELNMSSLELGDSALYFCASSLARDSQETQYFGPGTRLLVL.